This T cell receptor (beta chain) was recovered during a study of control samples from healthy donors and cancer patients. Germline assignment: CDR1 MNHEY and CDR2 SMNVEV (reference sequence). V shed 3 bases and J shed 4 bases, with 15 bases lying between them. The CDR3 has 15 amino acids. Data came from immunoSEQ multiplex PCR; TCRdb stores just in-frame clones and leaves some out. The sample records 60,000 to 100,000 clones, around 89% being singletons. Sample: blood. The chain employs TRBV27 and TRBJ2-5, with a weak D call TRBD2 (6 bases). This TCR was recovered from a man aged 50 to 59 in good health. The CDR3, as DNA: TGTGCCAGCAGTTTGGCAGGAGGGGCTCGAGAGACCCAGTACTTC. Translated: CASSLAGGARETQYF.